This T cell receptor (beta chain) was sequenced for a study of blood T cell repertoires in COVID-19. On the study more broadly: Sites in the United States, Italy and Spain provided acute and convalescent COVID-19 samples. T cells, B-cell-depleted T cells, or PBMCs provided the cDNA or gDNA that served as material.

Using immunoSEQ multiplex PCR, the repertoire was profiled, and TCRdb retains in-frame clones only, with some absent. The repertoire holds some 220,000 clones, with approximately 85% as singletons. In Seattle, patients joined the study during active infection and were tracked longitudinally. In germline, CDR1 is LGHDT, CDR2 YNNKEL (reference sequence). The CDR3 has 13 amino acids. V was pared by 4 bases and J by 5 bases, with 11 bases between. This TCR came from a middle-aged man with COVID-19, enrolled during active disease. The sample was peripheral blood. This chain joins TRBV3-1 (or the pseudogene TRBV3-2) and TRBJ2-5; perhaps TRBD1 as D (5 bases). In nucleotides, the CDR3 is TGTGCCAGCAGCCCCTGGGGCAGCGAGACCCAGTACTTC. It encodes CASSPWGSETQYF.